These T cell receptor beta chains were read from a single sample in a study of early T cells in non-severe SARS-CoV-2 infection. TCRdb reanalysed the 5' RACE reads using MiXCR and keeps one entry per CDR3 protein. The sample shows about 56,000 distinct CDR3 sequences, 8% to 11% of them seen only once. The sequenced sample consisted of whole blood. Receptors originate from an adult who was a healthcare worker with PCR-confirmed SARS-CoV-2 infection or an uninfected control (not recorded which). Each CDR3 is given with its conserved first and last residue.

J: TRBJ2-1; length: 11; V: TRBV9; CDR3: CASSVANEQFF
J: TRBJ1-2; length: 14; V: TRBV3-1; CDR3: CASSQGYSLGGYTF
J: TRBJ1-1; length: 13; V: TRBV29-1; CDR3: CSVGNRGSSEAFF
J: TRBJ2-3; length: 16; V: TRBV11-2; CDR3: CASNQQKGGGPDTQYF
J: TRBJ2-3; length: 16; V: TRBV7-2; CDR3: CASSKAVRRLGDTQYF
J: TRBJ2-5; length: 14; V: TRBV7-2; CDR3: CASSLLAGQETQYF
J: TRBJ1-2; length: 14; V: TRBV20-1; CDR3: CSARDRTANYGYTF
J: TRBJ1-1; length: 13; V: TRBV18; CDR3: CASTGAMNTEAFF
J: TRBJ1-1; length: 16; V: TRBV6-2/TRBV6-3; CDR3: CPSSYRIGARNTEAFF
J: TRBJ2-6; length: 18; V: TRBV5-1; CDR3: CASSATSGRDSGANVLTF
J: TRBJ2-3; length: 15; V: TRBV2; CDR3: CASSPWTSGGDTQYF
J: TRBJ1-5; length: 13; V: TRBV30; CDR3: CAWSVGSNQPQHF
J: TRBJ2-1; length: 13; V: TRBV3-1; CDR3: CASSQDGWGQQFF